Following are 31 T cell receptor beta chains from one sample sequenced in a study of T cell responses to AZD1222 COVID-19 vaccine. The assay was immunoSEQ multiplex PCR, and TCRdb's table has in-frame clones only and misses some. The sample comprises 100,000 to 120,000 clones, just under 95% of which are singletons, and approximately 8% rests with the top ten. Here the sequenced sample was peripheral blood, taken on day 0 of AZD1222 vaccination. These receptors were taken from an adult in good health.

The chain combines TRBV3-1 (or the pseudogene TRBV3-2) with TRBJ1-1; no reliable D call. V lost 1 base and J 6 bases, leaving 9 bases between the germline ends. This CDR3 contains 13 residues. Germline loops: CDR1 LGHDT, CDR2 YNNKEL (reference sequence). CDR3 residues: CASSQGTGSEAFF. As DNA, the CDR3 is TGTGCCAGCAGCCAAGGGACCGGTTCTGAAGCTTTCTTT.

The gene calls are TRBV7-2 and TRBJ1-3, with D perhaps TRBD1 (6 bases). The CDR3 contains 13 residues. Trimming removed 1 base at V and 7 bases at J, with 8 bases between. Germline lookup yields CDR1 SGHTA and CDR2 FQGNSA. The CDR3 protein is CASSLVTGNTIYF. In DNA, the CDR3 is TGTGCCAGCAGCTTAGTCACAGGGAACACCATATATTTT.

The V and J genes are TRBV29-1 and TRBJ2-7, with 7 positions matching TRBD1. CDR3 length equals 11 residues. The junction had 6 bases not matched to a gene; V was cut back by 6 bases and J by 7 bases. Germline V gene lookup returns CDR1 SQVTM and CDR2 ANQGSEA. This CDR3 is CSVTGVGEQYF. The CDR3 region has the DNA TGCAGCGTCACAGGGGTGGGGGAGCAGTACTTC.

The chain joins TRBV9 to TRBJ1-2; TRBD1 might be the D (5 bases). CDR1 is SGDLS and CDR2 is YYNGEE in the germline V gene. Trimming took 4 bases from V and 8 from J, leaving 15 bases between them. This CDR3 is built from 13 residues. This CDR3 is CASSLSGGRGYTF. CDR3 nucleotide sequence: TGTGCCAGCAGCCTTAGTGGGGGACGGGGCTACACCTTC.

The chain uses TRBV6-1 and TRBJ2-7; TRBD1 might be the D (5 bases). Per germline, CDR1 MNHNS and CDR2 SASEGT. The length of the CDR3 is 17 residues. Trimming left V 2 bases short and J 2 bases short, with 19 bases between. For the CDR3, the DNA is TGTGCCAGCAGTGAAATAATCAGGGCAGTAACTACCTACGAGCAGTACTTC. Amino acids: CASSEIIRAVTTYEQYF.

The DNA of the CDR3 is TGCGCCAGCAGTATAAGCGGGGGGGCAGCAGATACGCAGTATTTT. Translated, it gives CASSISGGAADTQYF. V usage is TRBV10-2 and J usage is TRBJ2-3, with 10 bases that match TRBD2. V was clipped by 5 bases and J by 4 bases; unmatched bases: 6. The CDR3 runs 15 residues. Germline lookup yields CDR1 WSHSY and CDR2 SAAADI.

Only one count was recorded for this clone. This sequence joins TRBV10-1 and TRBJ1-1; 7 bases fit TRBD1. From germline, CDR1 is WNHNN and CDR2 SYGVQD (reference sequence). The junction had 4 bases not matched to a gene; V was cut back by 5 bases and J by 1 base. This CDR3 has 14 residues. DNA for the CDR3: TGCGCCAGCAGTATGACAGGGTCGAACACTGAAGCTTTCTTT. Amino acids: CASSMTGSNTEAFF.

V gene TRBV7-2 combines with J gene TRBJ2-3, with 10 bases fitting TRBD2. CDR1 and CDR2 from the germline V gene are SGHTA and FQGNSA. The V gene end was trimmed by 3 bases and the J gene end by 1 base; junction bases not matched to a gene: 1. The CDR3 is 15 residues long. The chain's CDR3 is CASSFTSGGTDTQYF. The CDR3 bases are TGTGCCAGCAGCTTCACTAGCGGGGGCACAGATACGCAGTATTTT.

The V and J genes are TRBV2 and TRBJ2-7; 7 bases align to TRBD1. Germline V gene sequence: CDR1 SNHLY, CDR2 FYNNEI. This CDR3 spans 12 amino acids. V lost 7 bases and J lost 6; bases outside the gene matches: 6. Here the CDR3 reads CASKDRAPEQYF. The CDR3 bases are TGTGCCAGCAAAGACAGGGCCCCCGAGCAGTACTTC.

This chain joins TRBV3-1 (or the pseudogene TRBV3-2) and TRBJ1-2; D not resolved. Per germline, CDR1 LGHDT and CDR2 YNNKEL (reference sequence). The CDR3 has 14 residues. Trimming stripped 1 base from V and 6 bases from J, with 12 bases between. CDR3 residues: CASSQVDGPNGYTF. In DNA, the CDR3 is TGTGCCAGCAGCCAAGTGGACGGCCCCAATGGCTACACCTTC.

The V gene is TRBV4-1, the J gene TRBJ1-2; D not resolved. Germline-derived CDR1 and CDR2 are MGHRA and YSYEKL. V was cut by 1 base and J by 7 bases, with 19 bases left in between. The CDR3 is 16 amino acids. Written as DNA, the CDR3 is TGCGCCAGCAGCCAAGGTAGCCAGCCGAAACTATCTGGCTACACCTTC. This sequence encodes CASSQGSQPKLSGYTF.

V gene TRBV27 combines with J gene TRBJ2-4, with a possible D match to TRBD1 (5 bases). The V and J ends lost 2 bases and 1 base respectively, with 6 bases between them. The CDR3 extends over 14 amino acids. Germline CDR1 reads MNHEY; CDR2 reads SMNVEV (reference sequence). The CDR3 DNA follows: TGTGCCAGCAGTTTAGGGGCTGCCAAAAACATTCAGTACTTC. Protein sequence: CASSLGAAKNIQYF.

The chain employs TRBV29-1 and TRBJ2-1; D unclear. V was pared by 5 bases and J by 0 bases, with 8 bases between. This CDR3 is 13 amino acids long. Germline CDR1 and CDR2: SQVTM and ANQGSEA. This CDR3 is CSVLRSSYNEQFF. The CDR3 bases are TGCAGCGTTCTCAGGTCCTCCTACAATGAGCAGTTCTTC.

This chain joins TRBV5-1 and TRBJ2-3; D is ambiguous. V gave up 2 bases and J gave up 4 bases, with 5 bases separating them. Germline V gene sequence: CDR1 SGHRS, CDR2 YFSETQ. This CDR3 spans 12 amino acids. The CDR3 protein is CASSFDSDTQYF. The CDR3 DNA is TGCGCCAGCAGCTTTGATTCAGATACGCAGTATTTT.

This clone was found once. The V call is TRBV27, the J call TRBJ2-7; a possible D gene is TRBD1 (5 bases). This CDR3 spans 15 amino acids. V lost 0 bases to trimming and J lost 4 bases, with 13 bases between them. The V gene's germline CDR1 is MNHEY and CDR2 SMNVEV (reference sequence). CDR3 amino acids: CASSLSRRAGYEQYF. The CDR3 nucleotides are TGTGCCAGCAGTTTATCGCGCAGGGCTGGATACGAGCAGTACTTC.

DNA of the CDR3: TGTGCCACCAGTGCCTCGACAGGGGGTGGCACTGAAGCTTTCTTT. This encodes CATSASTGGGTEAFF. V is TRBV24-1 and J is TRBJ1-1, with 9 bases fitting TRBD1. The CDR3 has 15 amino acids. Germline-derived CDR1 and CDR2 are KGHDR and SFDVKD. With 5 bases clipped from V and 4 bases from J, the junction kept 7 bases outside the gene matches.

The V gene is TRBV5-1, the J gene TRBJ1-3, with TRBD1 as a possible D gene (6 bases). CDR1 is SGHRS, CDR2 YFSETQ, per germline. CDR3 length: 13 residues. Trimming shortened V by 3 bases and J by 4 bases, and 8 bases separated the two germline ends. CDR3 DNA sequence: TGCGCCAGCAGCTCGGACAGAGGAAACACCATATATTTT. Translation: CASSSDRGNTIYF.

The CDR3 protein is CASSQGAGTGGPNSPLHF. The CDR3 nucleotides read TGCGCCAGCAGCCAAGGAGCCGGGACAGGGGGTCCGAATTCACCCCTCCACTTT. The chain employs TRBV4-1 and TRBJ1-6; TRBD1 matches at 11 bases. The CDR3 extends over 18 amino acids. The junction had 9 bases not matched to a gene; V was cut back by 1 base and J by 7 bases. CDR1 is MGHRA and CDR2 is YSYEKL in the germline V gene.

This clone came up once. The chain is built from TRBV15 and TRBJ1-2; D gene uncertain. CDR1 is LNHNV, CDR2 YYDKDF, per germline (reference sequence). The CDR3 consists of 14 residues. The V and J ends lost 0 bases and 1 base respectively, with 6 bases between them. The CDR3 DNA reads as TGTGCCACCAGCAGAGATCACAATAACTATGGCTACACCTTC. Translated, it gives CATSRDHNNYGYTF.

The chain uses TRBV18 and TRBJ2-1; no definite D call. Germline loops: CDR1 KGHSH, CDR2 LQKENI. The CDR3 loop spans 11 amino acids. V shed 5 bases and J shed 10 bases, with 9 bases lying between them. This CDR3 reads CASSARQEQFF. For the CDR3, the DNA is TGTGCCAGCTCAGCTCGTCAAGAGCAGTTCTTC.

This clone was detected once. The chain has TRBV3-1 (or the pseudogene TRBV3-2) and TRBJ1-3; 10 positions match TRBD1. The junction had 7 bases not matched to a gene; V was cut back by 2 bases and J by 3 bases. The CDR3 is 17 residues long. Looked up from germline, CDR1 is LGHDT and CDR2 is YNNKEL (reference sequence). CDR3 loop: CASSQRDRGIRGNTIYF. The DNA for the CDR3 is TGTGCCAGCAGCCAACGGGACAGGGGAATCCGTGGAAACACCATATATTTT.

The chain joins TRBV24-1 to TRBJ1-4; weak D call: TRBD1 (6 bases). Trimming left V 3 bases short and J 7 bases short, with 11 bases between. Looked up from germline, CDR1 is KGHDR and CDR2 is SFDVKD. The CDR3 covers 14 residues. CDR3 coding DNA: TGTGCCACCAGTGATCGGACAGTGGGTGAAAAACTGTTTTTT. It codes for CATSDRTVGEKLFF.

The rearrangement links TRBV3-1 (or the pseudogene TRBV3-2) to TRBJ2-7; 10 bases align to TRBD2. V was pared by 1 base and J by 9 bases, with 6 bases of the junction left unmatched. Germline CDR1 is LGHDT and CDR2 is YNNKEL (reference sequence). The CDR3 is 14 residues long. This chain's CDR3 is CASSQALAGEGQYF. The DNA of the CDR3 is TGTGCCAGCAGCCAAGCCCTAGCGGGGGAGGGGCAGTACTTC.

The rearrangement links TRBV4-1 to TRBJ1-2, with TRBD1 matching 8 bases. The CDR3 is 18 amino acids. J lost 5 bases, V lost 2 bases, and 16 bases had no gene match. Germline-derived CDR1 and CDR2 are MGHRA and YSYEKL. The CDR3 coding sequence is TGCGCCAGCAGCCAATCCCCGATAGAGGACAGGGTCAAGTATGGCTACACCTTC. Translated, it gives CASSQSPIEDRVKYGYTF.

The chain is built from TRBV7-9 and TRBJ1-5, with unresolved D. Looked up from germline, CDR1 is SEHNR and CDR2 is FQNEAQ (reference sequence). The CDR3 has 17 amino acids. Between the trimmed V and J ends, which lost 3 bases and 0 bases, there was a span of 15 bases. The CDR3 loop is CASSFSNTEDSNQPQHF. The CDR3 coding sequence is TGTGCCAGCAGCTTCTCCAACACCGAGGATAGCAATCAGCCCCAGCATTTT.

The CDR3 DNA is TGTGCCAGCAGCTTCCAGGGGGATGGGGAAAAACTGTTTTTT. Translated: CASSFQGDGEKLFF. The chain is built from TRBV5-5 and TRBJ1-4; 7 nucleotides line up with TRBD1. Germline loops: CDR1 SGHKS, CDR2 YYEKEE (reference sequence). The CDR3 covers 14 residues. J lost 8 bases, V lost 2 bases, and 6 bases had no gene match.

The DNA for the CDR3 is TGTGCCAGCAGCCCACCGGGACAGGGGAGCGAGCAGTACTTC. Translating gives CASSPPGQGSEQYF. The chain carries TRBV5-4 and TRBJ2-7; TRBD1 agrees at 10 bases. This CDR3 comprises 14 residues. V was pared by 4 bases and J by 6 bases, with 7 bases of the junction left unmatched. Germline assignment: CDR1 SGHNT and CDR2 YYREEE (reference sequence).

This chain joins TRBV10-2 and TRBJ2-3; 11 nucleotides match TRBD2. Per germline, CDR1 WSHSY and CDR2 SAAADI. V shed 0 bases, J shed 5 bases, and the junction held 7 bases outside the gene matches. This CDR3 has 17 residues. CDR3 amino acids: CASSESGSGGAIDTQYF. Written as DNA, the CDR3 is TGCGCCAGCAGTGAGTCGGGTAGCGGGGGGGCGATAGATACGCAGTATTTT.

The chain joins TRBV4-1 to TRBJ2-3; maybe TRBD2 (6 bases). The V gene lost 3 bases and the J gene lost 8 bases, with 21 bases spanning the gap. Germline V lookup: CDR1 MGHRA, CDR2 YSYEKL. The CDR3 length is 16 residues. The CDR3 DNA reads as TGCGCCAGCAGCCAGGACTACGGACCCGCCCGAGGTACGCAGTATTTT. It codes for CASSQDYGPARGTQYF.

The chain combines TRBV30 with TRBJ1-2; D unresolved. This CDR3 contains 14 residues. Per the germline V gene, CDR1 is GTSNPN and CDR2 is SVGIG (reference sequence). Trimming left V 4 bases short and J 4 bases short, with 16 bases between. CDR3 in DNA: TGTGCCTGGAAGTTCCGGGGAACATTCTATGGCTACACCTTC. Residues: CAWKFRGTFYGYTF.

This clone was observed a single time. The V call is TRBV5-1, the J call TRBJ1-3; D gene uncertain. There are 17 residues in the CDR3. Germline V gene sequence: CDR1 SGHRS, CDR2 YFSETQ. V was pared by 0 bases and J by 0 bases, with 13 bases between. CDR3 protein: CASSLVLSMASGNTIYF. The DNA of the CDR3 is TGCGCCAGCAGCTTGGTTCTCTCAATGGCCTCTGGAAACACCATATATTTT.